This passage covers 16 T cell receptor beta chains from one sample sequenced in a study of cytomegalovirus exposure and HLA in healthy donors. This PCR relied on a set of 60 Vbeta primers and 13 Jbeta primers. The data were produced by immunoSEQ multiplex PCR, yet TCRdb's version contains in-frame clones alone and is incomplete. The top ten hold about 1.5% of the sample, which has about 130,000 clones, approximately 77% seen once. The sequencing sample was made of PBMCs. These receptors were taken from a woman aged 40 to 49 in good health and CMV-seronegative.

This chain uses TRBV5-1 with TRBJ2-3, with D tentatively TRBD1 (5 bases). Germline V gene sequence: CDR1 SGHRS, CDR2 YFSETQ. The CDR3 covers 12 residues. The V gene lost 5 bases and the J gene lost 6 bases, with 10 bases spanning the gap. This CDR3 reads CASRAGSDTQYF. The CDR3 DNA reads as TGCGCCAGCAGAGCAGGGTCCGATACGCAGTATTTT.

The chain couples TRBV19 to TRBJ1-1, with D uncertain. Trimming left V 5 bases short and J 1 base short, with 11 bases between. This CDR3 is built from 14 residues. Germline CDR1 is LNHDA and CDR2 is SQIVND (reference sequence). The DNA of the CDR3 is TGTGCCAGTAGTCAGGATCCCACGAACACTGAAGCTTTCTTT. It yields the protein CASSQDPTNTEAFF.

This clone has a handful of counts. This chain connects TRBV25-1 to TRBJ2-3, with 13 positions matching TRBD2. The CDR3 has 18 amino acids. V shed 3 bases, J shed 5 bases, and the junction held 11 bases outside the gene matches. Germline lookup yields CDR1 MGHDK and CDR2 SYGVNS. In nucleotides, the CDR3 is TGTGCCAGCAGTGAGCCGGGACTAGCGGGGAAGCGCGGAGATACGCAGTATTTT. It translates to CASSEPGLAGKRGDTQYF.

This clone was detected only a few times. The chain combines TRBV6-5 with TRBJ1-1; D gene unclear. This CDR3 has 15 amino acids. Trimming shortened V by 0 bases and J by 1 base, and 9 bases separated the two germline ends. Germline loops: CDR1 MNHEY, CDR2 SVGAGI. The CDR3 DNA follows: TGTGCCAGCAGTTACTCTTCCCCCAAGAACACTGAAGCTTTCTTT. Its protein is CASSYSSPKNTEAFF.

The chain joins TRBV2 to TRBJ2-5; D is unresolved. V shed 1 base and J shed 2 bases, with 5 bases lying between them. Per the germline V gene, CDR1 is SNHLY and CDR2 is FYNNEI. This CDR3 is built from 13 residues. The DNA of the CDR3 is TGTGCCAGCAGTGAAGGCAGACAAGAGACCCAGTACTTC. It is translated as CASSEGRQETQYF.

The chain carries TRBV11-2 and TRBJ2-6; 7 nucleotides align to TRBD1. V gave up 1 base and J gave up 4 bases; unmatched junction bases: 7. Germline V lookup: CDR1 SGHAT, CDR2 FQNNGV. The CDR3 covers 17 residues. The CDR3 loop reads CASSLVGGARGANVLTF. CDR3 nucleotides: TGTGCCAGCAGCTTAGTAGGGGGCGCGAGAGGGGCCAACGTCCTGACTTTC.

V usage is TRBV27 and J usage is TRBJ1-1; D gene unclear. The CDR3 contains 13 residues. V was trimmed by 8 bases and J by 6 bases, leaving 16 bases between them. Per the germline V gene, CDR1 is MNHEY and CDR2 is SMNVEV (reference sequence). Here the CDR3 DNA reads TGTGCCAGCTCCCTCGGGAGTTGGGCTGAAGCTTTCTTT. Its translation is CASSLGSWAEAFF.

This clone was detected a few times. V usage is TRBV19 and J usage is TRBJ1-4, with D hard to call. The ends were cut back, 9 bases at V and 7 bases at J, with 9 bases in the middle. This CDR3 is built from 11 residues. Germline V gene lookup returns CDR1 LNHDA and CDR2 SQIVND (reference sequence). The chain's CDR3 is CASGFGEKLFF. In DNA form, the CDR3 reads TGTGCCAGCGGGTTCGGTGAAAAACTGTTTTTT.

The J gene is TRBJ2-5, the V gene TRBV29-1; TRBD2 might be the D (6 bases). The end of the DNA fits TRBJ2-7 better, so the J call may be wrong. CDR3 size: 13 residues. Germline V CDR1 and CDR2: SQVTM, ANQGSEA. CDR3 DNA: TGCAGCGGAAGGGACGGGAGCTCCTACGAGCAGTACTTC. Protein sequence: CSGRDGSSYEQYF.

The chain combines TRBV6-5 with TRBJ2-3; 7 bases agree with TRBD2. V trimming: 7 bases; J trimming: 5 bases; junction bases outside the gene matches: 3. Germline values: CDR1 MNHEY, CDR2 SVGAGI. CDR3 length: 12 amino acids. The CDR3 nucleotides are TGTGCCAGCACGGGAGGCGTAGATACGCAGTATTTT. This encodes CASTGGVDTQYF.

The chain couples TRBV6-6 to TRBJ1-3; no firm D call. The CDR3 sequence is 14 residues long. The germline gives CDR1 MNHNY, CDR2 SVGAGI (reference sequence). The germline V and J ends were trimmed by 7 bases and 3 bases, with 13 bases remaining between them. CDR3 sequence: CASTSTGVGNTIYF. The DNA of the CDR3 is TGTGCCAGCACCTCAACCGGGGTTGGAAACACCATATATTTT.

The chain recombines TRBV19 with TRBJ1-2; 9 positions agree with TRBD1. CDR1 is LNHDA and CDR2 is SQIVND in the germline V gene (reference sequence). The CDR3 has 15 residues. J lost 1 base, V lost 7 bases, and 7 bases had no gene match. The DNA for the CDR3 is TGTGCCAGTAAGGACAGGGGAGGGCATAACTATGGCTACACCTTC. Translating gives CASKDRGGHNYGYTF.

This chain links TRBV28 with TRBJ1-6, with D perhaps TRBD1 (5 bases). V dropped 4 bases and J dropped 14 bases, with 21 bases sitting between them. Germline V CDR1 and CDR2: MDHEN, SYDVKM. The CDR3 runs to 15 residues. CDR3 nucleotides: TGTGCCAGCAGTTCCCACTACCCAGGGAGGGCCGCCCTCCACTTT. It codes for CASSSHYPGRAALHF. Full variable domain (outside the CDR3, taken from reference TRBV28 and TRBJ1-6): DVKVTQSSRYLVKRTGEKVFLECVQDMDHENMFWYRQDPGLGLRLIYFSYDVKMKEKGDIPEGYSVSREKKERFSLILESASTNQTSMYLCASSSHYPGRAALHFGNGTRLTVT.

The rearrangement joins TRBV7-9 to TRBJ1-4, with 8 bases fitting TRBD1. The V gene's germline CDR1 is SEHNR and CDR2 FQNEAQ (reference sequence). The CDR3 is made up of 13 amino acids. V lost 1 base, J lost 8 bases, and 0 bases stayed unmatched. CDR3 sequence: CASSLGQGEKLFF. The CDR3 region has the DNA TGTGCCAGCAGCTTAGGACAGGGGGAAAAACTGTTTTTT.

V gene TRBV4-2 combines with J gene TRBJ2-7, with 8 bases matching TRBD1. The CDR3 has 15 residues. CDR1 and CDR2 (germline): LGHNA, YNFKEQ. The junction had 4 bases not matched to a gene; V was cut back by 2 bases and J by 1 base. As DNA, the CDR3 is TGTGCCAGCAGCCAACTTACAGGGGGGTCCTACGAGCAGTACTTC. Protein sequence: CASSQLTGGSYEQYF.

This sequence joins TRBV4-2 and TRBJ1-5; D is unresolved. CDR1 LGHNA and CDR2 YNFKEQ come from the germline V gene. This CDR3 is built from 18 residues. With 3 bases removed from V and 4 bases from J, the gap between germline ends came to 22 bases. CDR3 sequence (DNA): TGTGCCAGCAGCCAGACCTCTCGGAGGAACGCCGGGAATCAGCCCCAGCATTTT. Amino acids: CASSQTSRRNAGNQPQHF.